Listed below are T cell receptor beta chains from one sample, sequenced in a study of early T cells in non-severe SARS-CoV-2 infection. MiXCR, run by TCRdb on the 5' RACE reads, gives a single entry per CDR3 protein. There are roughly 70,000 distinct CDR3 sequences in the sample; 18% occur only once, and roughly 10% lies in the top ten. Sample: whole blood, taken at baseline. The receptors originated from an adult who was a healthcare worker with PCR-confirmed SARS-CoV-2 infection or an uninfected control (not recorded which). Both conserved end residues are part of each CDR3. The D gene is left open where the match is weak. The listing skips clone size in some rows; elsewhere it reads once, few, many or a size class.

J gene,V gene,D gene,clone size,CDR3 protein,CDR3 DNA
TRBJ2-7,TRBV7-2,.,.,CASSTQAAYEQYF,TGTGCCAGCAGCACACAGGCAGCCTACGAGCAGTACTTC
TRBJ1-5,TRBV6-2/TRBV6-3,.,few,CASSKTGGQPQHF,TGTGCCAGCAGTAAGACCGGGGGCCAGCCCCAGCATTTT
TRBJ1-3,TRBV13,.,many,CASSLGDSGNTIYF,TGTGCCAGCAGCTTAGGGGATTCCGGAAACACCATATATTTT
TRBJ1-6,TRBV6-6,.,many,CASSYSGGALNSPLHF,TGTGCCAGCAGTTACTCGGGGGGCGCATTGAATTCACCCCTCCACTTT
TRBJ1-1,TRBV6-2/TRBV6-3,.,.,CASSPGNSLNTEAFF,TGTGCCAGCAGCCCCGGAAATAGTTTGAACACTGAAGCTTTCTTT
TRBJ2-2,TRBV19,TRBD2,few,CASSIARMTSGRRTGELFF,TGTGCCAGTAGTATAGCCCGCATGACTAGCGGGAGAAGGACCGGGGAGCTGTTTTTT
TRBJ2-2,TRBV7-9,.,few,CASSYKELFF,TGTGCCAGCAGCTACAAGGAGCTGTTTTTT
TRBJ2-3,TRBV28,.,.,CASSLEGWTDTQYF,TGTGCCAGCAGCCTGGAGGGATGGACAGATACGCAGTATTTT
TRBJ2-7,TRBV5-1,.,.,CASSLKGHEQYF,TGCGCCAGCAGCTTGAAGGGCCACGAGCAGTACTTC
TRBJ2-3,TRBV6-5,.,many,CASSSLTDTQYF,TGTGCCAGCAGTTCGCTCACAGATACGCAGTATTTT
TRBJ2-7,TRBV6-6,.,few,CASSPGTYEQYF,TGTGCCAGCAGCCCCGGGACCTACGAGCAGTACTTC
TRBJ2-7,TRBV5-4,TRBD1,few,CASSRIPGTGSFDEQYF,TGTGCCAGCAGCCGAATCCCCGGGACAGGGTCGTTCGACGAGCAGTACTTC
TRBJ2-2,TRBV28,.,.,CASSFDGDTGELFF,TGTGCCAGCAGTTTTGACGGAGACACCGGGGAGCTGTTTTTT
TRBJ1-1,TRBV5-1,.,few,CASSSAGTVDTEAFF,TGCGCCAGCAGCTCGGCCGGGACCGTGGACACTGAAGCTTTCTTT
TRBJ2-7,TRBV10-3,.,.,CATRQDGSSYEQYF,TGTGCCACCCGCCAGGACGGGAGCTCCTACGAGCAGTACTTC
TRBJ1-2,TRBV2,.,few,CASRIFQGVGYTF,TGTGCCAGCAGAATTTTCCAAGGGGTTGGCTACACCTTC
TRBJ2-2,TRBV6-2/TRBV6-3,TRBD2,.,CASSSRNSGSGTGELFF,TGTGCCAGCAGTTCCCGGAATAGCGGGAGTGGCACCGGGGAGCTGTTTTTT
TRBJ2-3,TRBV27,.,few,CATSSTALSTDTQYF,TGTGCCACCTCATCGACAGCGCTATCCACAGATACGCAGTATTTT
TRBJ2-2,TRBV7-6,.,few,CASSLDISYPNTGELFF,TGTGCCAGCAGCTTAGATATCAGCTATCCGAACACCGGGGAGCTGTTTTTT
TRBJ2-7,TRBV30,.,many,CAWSTPGGNEQYF,TGTGCCTGGAGTACCCCAGGGGGGAACGAGCAGTACTTC
TRBJ1-3,TRBV10-3,.,few,CATTAVENTIYF,TGTGCCACTACTGCTGTGGAAAACACCATATATTTT
TRBJ2-1,TRBV9,TRBD1,few,CASSIDRGNEQFF,TGTGCCAGCAGCATCGACAGGGGCAATGAGCAGTTCTTC
TRBJ1-1,TRBV29-1,.,.,CRAGMNTEVFF,TGCAGGGCCGGCATGAACACTGAAGTTTTCTTT
TRBJ2-7,TRBV5-4,TRBD2,.,CASSQTSGGAVEQYF,TGTGCCAGCAGCCAAACAAGCGGGGGGGCCGTCGAGCAGTACTTC
TRBJ1-5,TRBV7-9,TRBD1,many,CASSSGTGGFNQPQHF,TGTGCCAGCAGCTCAGGGACAGGGGGCTTCAATCAGCCCCAGCATTTT
TRBJ1-5,TRBV14,.,few,CASSQGGSSNQPQHF,TGTGCCAGCAGCCAAGGGGGCAGTAGCAATCAGCCCCAGCATTTT
TRBJ2-3,TRBV20-1,.,few,CSASSTGENTDTQYF,TGCAGTGCTAGCTCGACGGGGGAGAACACAGATACGCAGTATTTT
TRBJ1-5,TRBV6-6,TRBD1,few,CAGQGNSNQPQHF,TGTGCCGGACAGGGAAATAGCAATCAGCCCCAGCATTTT
TRBJ2-2,TRBV18,TRBD2,few,CASSPRTSEGELFF,TGTGCCAGCTCACCGCGGACTAGCGAAGGGGAGCTGTTTTTT
TRBJ2-3,TRBV28,TRBD2,.,CASSSVGGSSTDTQYF,TGTGCCAGCAGTTCAGTCGGGGGGTCTAGCACAGATACGCAGTATTTT
TRBJ1-6,TRBV6-5,TRBD1,.,CASSRQGHGDNSPLHF,TGTGCCAGCAGTAGACAGGGCCACGGGGATAATTCACCCCTCCACTTT
TRBJ1-5,TRBV30,.,few,CAWSTDGNQPQHF,TGTGCCTGGAGCACAGACGGAAATCAGCCCCAGCATTTT
TRBJ1-4,TRBV7-9,TRBD1,once,CASSSNRGNNEKLFF,TGTGCCAGCAGCTCGAACAGGGGCAATAATGAAAAACTGTTTTTT
TRBJ2-3,TRBV28,TRBD1,few,CASSSGQGADTQYF,TGTGCCAGCAGTTCTGGACAGGGGGCAGATACGCAGTATTTT
TRBJ2-5,TRBV7-9,.,few,CATNSETQYF,TGTGCCACCAACTCGGAGACCCAGTACTTC
TRBJ2-5,TRBV20-1,TRBD2,few,CSARDLLGTSEETQYF,TGCAGTGCTAGAGATCTTTTAGGTACTAGCGAGGAGACCCAGTACTTC
TRBJ2-7,TRBV6-1,.,.,CASRGYYEQYF,TGTGCCAGCAGGGGGTACTACGAGCAGTACTTC
TRBJ2-5,TRBV4-3,TRBD2,few,CASSQGTSGLEETQYF,TGCGCCAGCAGCCAAGGGACTAGCGGTTTAGAAGAGACCCAGTACTTC
TRBJ2-1,TRBV5-1,.,few,CASSWGDRDYNEQFF,TGCGCCAGCAGCTGGGGGGACAGAGACTACAATGAGCAGTTCTTC
TRBJ1-2,TRBV27,.,.,CASRRQTGPGYTF,TGTGCCAGCAGGAGACAGACCGGACCTGGCTACACCTTC
TRBJ2-1,TRBV4-2,.,.,CASSQETHNEQFF,TGTGCCAGCAGCCAAGAGACGCACAATGAGCAGTTCTTC
TRBJ1-1,TRBV29-1,.,.,CSVVRALGTEAFF,TGCAGCGTAGTCAGAGCATTGGGCACTGAAGCTTTCTTT
TRBJ1-5,TRBV30,TRBD1,.,CAWSTGQGSNQPQHF,TGTGCCTGGAGTACGGGACAGGGTAGCAATCAGCCCCAGCATTTT
TRBJ1-1,TRBV12-3/TRBV12-4,.,many,CASSSRAMNTEAFF,TGTGCCAGCAGTTCCAGGGCCATGAACACTGAAGCTTTCTTT
TRBJ2-7,TRBV18,TRBD1,.,CASSPDLGQGFRPYEQYF,TGTGCCAGCTCACCAGATTTGGGACAGGGTTTTAGGCCCTACGAGCAGTACTTC
TRBJ2-3,TRBV3-1,.,few,CASSQATGTRTDTQYF,TGTGCCAGCAGCCAGGCCACAGGGACTCGCACAGATACGCAGTATTTT
TRBJ1-4,TRBV7-8,TRBD1,few,CASSFGQGNEKLFF,TGTGCCAGCAGCTTCGGACAGGGTAATGAAAAACTGTTTTTT
TRBJ1-4,TRBV5-1,.,many,CASSPGTYNEKLFF,TGCGCCAGCAGCCCAGGGACCTATAATGAAAAACTGTTTTTT
TRBJ2-2,TRBV2,.,few,CASSGSGELFF,TGTGCCAGCAGTGGGTCCGGGGAGCTGTTTTTT
TRBJ2-7,TRBV20-1,.,.,CSARKGTSQGEQYF,TGCAGTGCTAGGAAGGGGACTTCCCAAGGCGAGCAGTACTTC
TRBJ1-4,TRBV7-6,TRBD1,.,CASNTQGEEEKLFF,TGTGCCAGCAACACACAGGGGGAGGAGGAAAAACTGTTTTTT
TRBJ2-7,TRBV3-1,.,.,CASSPDPGLREQYF,TGTGCCAGCAGCCCTGATCCTGGCCTTCGCGAGCAGTACTTC
TRBJ2-5,TRBV11-2,TRBD2,.,CASSRTSGRVETQYF,TGTGCCAGCAGCCGGACTAGCGGGAGGGTAGAGACCCAGTACTTC
TRBJ1-5,TRBV14,.,many,CASSQGGSGNQPQHF,TGTGCCAGCAGCCAAGGGGGATCTGGCAATCAGCCCCAGCATTTT
TRBJ2-2,TRBV12-3/TRBV12-4,.,.,CASTRGSVTGELFF,TGTGCCAGCACAAGGGGGTCGGTAACCGGGGAGCTGTTTTTT
TRBJ1-1,TRBV12-3/TRBV12-4,TRBD1,many,CASSLRQGRGTEAFF,TGTGCCAGCAGTTTAAGACAGGGGAGGGGGACTGAAGCTTTCTTT
TRBJ1-6,TRBV7-2,TRBD1,.,CASSRQGAGSPLHF,TGTGCCAGCAGCCGACAGGGTGCGGGGTCACCCCTCCACTTT
TRBJ1-5,TRBV4-2,.,few,CASSQVLSNQPQHF,TGTGCCAGCAGCCAAGTGCTGTCCAATCAGCCCCAGCATTTT
TRBJ1-6,TRBV5-1,TRBD1,.,CASSRVDRDNSPLHF,TGCGCCAGCAGCAGAGTTGACAGGGACAATTCACCCCTCCACTTT